This T cell receptor (beta chain) was observed in a study of post-analysis software for immune sequencing data. General study points: Relative to controls, patients had about five TRBV segments at higher frequency, with TRBV5-6, TRBV5-1 and TRBV20-1 among these.

About this clonotype itself: Its antigen is unidentified. The germline gene is not matched at one end of the junction; a read error may be the cause.

Per the germline V gene, CDR1 is SGHTA and CDR2 is FQGNSA. The CDR3 totals 13 residues. The TCR beta cDNA libraries carried unique molecular identifiers. TCRdb fed the PCR reads into MiXCR, producing one record per CDR3 protein. This sample carries hundreds of thousands of distinct CDR3 sequences, around 64% of them seen once, and the ten largest clones take around 11%. The gene calls are TRBV7-2 and TRBJ2-1; 9 bases are shared with TRBD1. What was sequenced was blood. The TCR was taken from a girl aged 2 to 9 with multiple sclerosis. The CDR3 DNA follows: TGTGCCAGCGGGGGGACAGGGCACAATGAGCACTTCTTC. Translated, it gives CASGGTGHNEHFF.